The rows below give T cell receptor beta chains drawn from one sample of a study of T cell responses to AZD1222 COVID-19 vaccine. Here immunoSEQ multiplex PCR was the method, and the copy in TCRdb shows in-frame clones only, minus some. The sample contains some 80,000 clones, 70% to 90% of which appear only once. The specimen was peripheral blood, collected 28 days after the second dose of the MenACWY control vaccine. Receptors originate from an adult who received the MenACWY meningococcal vaccine as a control. CDR3s include the opening cysteine and the closing phenylalanine or tryptophan. The order of the fields is CDR3 length, D gene, clone size, V gene, J gene, CDR3 protein, CDR3 DNA. The D gene is left open where the match is weak. The size field is filled for only some rows; it gives once, few, many or a size class.

cdr3_length: 15; d_call: -; clone_size: -; v_call: TRBV4-2; j_call: TRBJ2-2; cdr3_aa: CASSQVPGATGELFF; cdr3_nt: TGTGCCAGCAGCCAAGTCCCAGGAGCCACCGGGGAGCTGTTTTTT
cdr3_length: 12; d_call: TRBD1; clone_size: -; v_call: TRBV10-3; j_call: TRBJ2-7; cdr3_aa: CAISESTQGLYF; cdr3_nt: TGTGCCATCAGTGAGTCGACACAGGGGTTGTACTTC
cdr3_length: 14; d_call: TRBD2; clone_size: -; v_call: TRBV28; j_call: TRBJ2-5; cdr3_aa: CASSLAGGEKTQYF; cdr3_nt: TGTGCCAGCAGCTTAGCGGGGGGCGAGAAGACCCAGTACTTC
cdr3_length: 11; d_call: -; clone_size: -; v_call: TRBV2; j_call: TRBJ2-4; cdr3_aa: CASMAENIQYF; cdr3_nt: TGTGCCAGCATGGCCGAAAACATTCAGTACTTC
cdr3_length: 13; d_call: -; clone_size: -; v_call: TRBV5-1; j_call: TRBJ2-3; cdr3_aa: CASGPGSTDTQYF; cdr3_nt: TGCGCCAGCGGGCCGGGAAGCACAGATACGCAGTATTTT
cdr3_length: 15; d_call: TRBD1; clone_size: once; v_call: TRBV19; j_call: TRBJ2-7; cdr3_aa: CASSIPGQGSSEQYF; cdr3_nt: TGTGCCAGTAGTATACCGGGACAGGGATCCTCCGAGCAGTACTTC
cdr3_length: 16; d_call: TRBD1; clone_size: -; v_call: TRBV5-4; j_call: TRBJ1-2; cdr3_aa: CASSPPPAGGSYGYTF; cdr3_nt: TGTGCCAGCAGCCCCCCCCCGGCAGGGGGCTCCTATGGCTACACCTTC
cdr3_length: 14; d_call: -; clone_size: -; v_call: TRBV10-1; j_call: TRBJ1-4; cdr3_aa: CASSPTDGNEKLFF; cdr3_nt: TGCGCCAGCAGTCCAACCGACGGTAATGAAAAACTGTTTTTT
cdr3_length: 17; d_call: TRBD1; clone_size: -; v_call: TRBV7-2; j_call: TRBJ1-5; cdr3_aa: CASSLSIGGPYWQPQHF; cdr3_nt: TGTGCCAGCAGCCTGAGTATAGGGGGCCCTTACTGGCAGCCCCAGCATTTT
cdr3_length: 12; d_call: -; clone_size: -; v_call: TRBV12-3/TRBV12-4; j_call: TRBJ1-2; cdr3_aa: CASREQAGGYTF; cdr3_nt: TGTGCCAGCAGAGAACAGGCGGGAGGCTACACCTTC
cdr3_length: 13; d_call: -; clone_size: -; v_call: TRBV7-3; j_call: TRBJ2-5; cdr3_aa: CASSLRGEETQYF; cdr3_nt: TGTGCCAGCAGCTTAAGGGGGGAAGAGACCCAGTACTTC
cdr3_length: 15; d_call: TRBD1; clone_size: -; v_call: TRBV9; j_call: TRBJ2-5; cdr3_aa: CASSSGTGRGETQYF; cdr3_nt: TGTGCCAGCAGCTCTGGGACAGGGAGGGGAGAGACCCAGTACTTC
cdr3_length: 15; d_call: -; clone_size: -; v_call: TRBV6-1; j_call: TRBJ1-1; cdr3_aa: CASSELGTRNTEAFF; cdr3_nt: TGTGCCAGCAGTGAATTGGGGACACGGAACACTGAAGCTTTCTTT
cdr3_length: 16; d_call: TRBD1; clone_size: -; v_call: TRBV4-2; j_call: TRBJ1-2; cdr3_aa: CASSQDPGTGSYGYTF; cdr3_nt: TGTGCCAGCAGCCAAGACCCCGGGACAGGGAGCTATGGCTACACCTTC
cdr3_length: 17; d_call: -; clone_size: -; v_call: TRBV19; j_call: TRBJ1-2; cdr3_aa: CASSTVVGEGASYGYTF; cdr3_nt: TGTGCCAGTAGTACTGTCGTCGGAGAGGGTGCAAGTTATGGCTACACCTTC
cdr3_length: 13; d_call: -; clone_size: -; v_call: TRBV19; j_call: TRBJ1-6; cdr3_aa: CASTSTGSSPLHF; cdr3_nt: TGTGCCAGTACCTCGACAGGATCCTCACCCCTCCACTTT
cdr3_length: 16; d_call: TRBD1; clone_size: -; v_call: TRBV3-1/TRBV3-2; j_call: TRBJ1-6; cdr3_aa: CASRTGDSSYNSPLHF; cdr3_nt: TGTGCCAGCCGGACAGGGGATAGCTCCTATAATTCACCCCTCCACTTT
cdr3_length: 12; d_call: TRBD1; clone_size: -; v_call: TRBV30; j_call: TRBJ1-1; cdr3_aa: CAWWDRGTEAFF; cdr3_nt: TGTGCCTGGTGGGACAGGGGCACTGAAGCTTTCTTT
cdr3_length: 16; d_call: TRBD1; clone_size: -; v_call: TRBV5-1; j_call: TRBJ1-4; cdr3_aa: CASSLAGTVSLEKLFF; cdr3_nt: TGCGCCAGCAGCTTGGCGGGGACAGTTTCGCTCGAAAAACTGTTTTTT
cdr3_length: 15; d_call: TRBD1; clone_size: -; v_call: TRBV6-1; j_call: TRBJ1-5; cdr3_aa: CASSEGSGGGQPQHF; cdr3_nt: TGTGCCAGCAGTGAAGGGTCAGGGGGAGGTCAGCCCCAGCATTTT
cdr3_length: 11; d_call: -; clone_size: -; v_call: TRBV7-9; j_call: TRBJ1-2; cdr3_aa: CASSPTYGYTF; cdr3_nt: TGTGCCAGCAGCCCCACCTATGGCTACACCTTC
cdr3_length: 13; d_call: -; clone_size: few; v_call: TRBV7-9; j_call: TRBJ1-5; cdr3_aa: CASSPGFNQPQHF; cdr3_nt: TGTGCCAGCAGCCCGGGTTTCAATCAGCCCCAGCATTTT
cdr3_length: 16; d_call: TRBD1; clone_size: -; v_call: TRBV2; j_call: TRBJ1-6; cdr3_aa: CASSEVGQGASSPLHF; cdr3_nt: TGTGCCAGCAGTGAAGTCGGCCAGGGGGCCAGTTCACCCCTCCACTTT
cdr3_length: 16; d_call: TRBD2; clone_size: -; v_call: TRBV11-1; j_call: TRBJ2-1; cdr3_aa: CASSQMRLGGFNEQFF; cdr3_nt: TGTGCCAGCAGCCAGATGAGACTGGGGGGGTTCAATGAGCAGTTCTTC
cdr3_length: 15; d_call: TRBD1; clone_size: -; v_call: TRBV3-1/TRBV3-2; j_call: TRBJ2-7; cdr3_aa: CASSPGTGNLHEQYF; cdr3_nt: TGTGCCAGCAGCCCCGGGACAGGGAATCTTCACGAGCAGTACTTC
cdr3_length: 15; d_call: -; clone_size: once; v_call: TRBV6-5; j_call: TRBJ1-5; cdr3_aa: CASSYSRAVEGPQHF; cdr3_nt: TGTGCCAGCAGTTACTCGAGGGCGGTGGAGGGGCCCCAGCATTTT
cdr3_length: 15; d_call: -; clone_size: -; v_call: TRBV2; j_call: TRBJ1-2; cdr3_aa: CASSVRGGVDYGYTF; cdr3_nt: TGTGCCAGCAGTGTAAGGGGGGGCGTAGACTATGGCTACACCTTC
cdr3_length: 14; d_call: -; clone_size: -; v_call: TRBV7-2; j_call: TRBJ2-7; cdr3_aa: CASSYRDRTYEQYF; cdr3_nt: TGTGCCAGCAGCTACCGGGACCGGACCTACGAGCAGTACTTC
cdr3_length: 19; d_call: TRBD2; clone_size: -; v_call: TRBV2; j_call: TRBJ2-1; cdr3_aa: CASSHPDLAGGPQFDEQFF; cdr3_nt: TGTGCCAGCAGTCACCCTGATCTAGCGGGGGGGCCCCAGTTCGATGAGCAGTTCTTC
cdr3_length: 14; d_call: -; clone_size: -; v_call: TRBV9; j_call: TRBJ2-3; cdr3_aa: CASSVAQGTDTQYF; cdr3_nt: TGTGCCAGCAGCGTAGCTCAGGGAACAGATACGCAGTATTTT
cdr3_length: 15; d_call: TRBD1; clone_size: -; v_call: TRBV9; j_call: TRBJ2-1; cdr3_aa: CASSPRGQEYNEQFF; cdr3_nt: TGTGCCAGCAGCCCCCGGGGACAGGAGTACAATGAGCAGTTCTTC
cdr3_length: 17; d_call: -; clone_size: -; v_call: TRBV9; j_call: TRBJ1-6; cdr3_aa: CASSSPRGAGNNSPLHF; cdr3_nt: TGTGCCAGCAGCTCCCCCAGAGGGGCGGGGAATAATTCACCCCTCCACTTT
cdr3_length: 15; d_call: -; clone_size: -; v_call: TRBV5-1; j_call: TRBJ2-5; cdr3_aa: CASGDLQGSQETQYF; cdr3_nt: TGCGCCAGCGGGGACTTACAGGGATCACAAGAGACCCAGTACTTC
cdr3_length: 16; d_call: -; clone_size: -; v_call: TRBV7-5; j_call: TRBJ2-7; cdr3_aa: CARSLRQPNLPYEQYF; cdr3_nt: TGTGCCAGAAGCTTGAGACAGCCGAACCTCCCCTACGAGCAGTACTTC
cdr3_length: 15; d_call: TRBD1; clone_size: -; v_call: TRBV9; j_call: TRBJ1-5; cdr3_aa: CASSPGATGGQPQHF; cdr3_nt: TGTGCCAGCAGCCCGGGGGCCACAGGGGGTCAGCCCCAGCATTTT
cdr3_length: 14; d_call: TRBD1; clone_size: -; v_call: TRBV28; j_call: TRBJ1-2; cdr3_aa: CASSLPDRVSGYTF; cdr3_nt: TGTGCCAGCAGTTTACCCGACAGGGTCAGTGGCTACACCTTC
cdr3_length: 14; d_call: TRBD1; clone_size: few; v_call: TRBV2; j_call: TRBJ1-4; cdr3_aa: CASREQGASGKLFF; cdr3_nt: TGTGCCAGCAGAGAACAGGGGGCTTCGGGAAAACTGTTTTTT
cdr3_length: 15; d_call: -; clone_size: -; v_call: TRBV5-1; j_call: TRBJ2-1; cdr3_aa: CASSLVRGTLDEQFF; cdr3_nt: TGCGCCAGCAGCTTGGTTCGTGGGACCTTGGATGAGCAGTTCTTC
cdr3_length: 16; d_call: -; clone_size: -; v_call: TRBV27; j_call: TRBJ2-2; cdr3_aa: CASSPATESNTGELFF; cdr3_nt: TGTGCCAGCAGTCCCGCGACGGAATCGAACACCGGGGAGCTGTTTTTT
cdr3_length: 15; d_call: -; clone_size: once; v_call: TRBV10-3; j_call: TRBJ1-1; cdr3_aa: CAISGHGDGNTEAFF; cdr3_nt: TGTGCCATCAGCGGTCATGGGGATGGGAACACTGAAGCTTTCTTT
cdr3_length: 16; d_call: TRBD1; clone_size: once; v_call: TRBV7-2; j_call: TRBJ1-4; cdr3_aa: CASSLLGTGGGEKLFF; cdr3_nt: TGTGCCAGCAGCTTATTAGGGACAGGGGGCGGTGAAAAACTGTTTTTT
cdr3_length: 15; d_call: -; clone_size: -; v_call: TRBV6-5; j_call: TRBJ2-1; cdr3_aa: CASSYGQGGYNEQFF; cdr3_nt: TGTGCCAGCAGTTACGGTCAGGGGGGCTACAATGAGCAGTTCTTC
cdr3_length: 15; d_call: -; clone_size: few; v_call: TRBV4-3; j_call: TRBJ1-4; cdr3_aa: CASSQDGATNEKLFF; cdr3_nt: TGCGCCAGCAGCCAAGATGGGGCAACTAATGAAAAACTGTTTTTT
cdr3_length: 14; d_call: -; clone_size: -; v_call: TRBV11-3; j_call: TRBJ2-7; cdr3_aa: CASRQKQGKDEQYF; cdr3_nt: TGTGCCAGCAGGCAAAAACAGGGTAAGGACGAGCAGTACTTC
cdr3_length: 16; d_call: -; clone_size: -; v_call: TRBV9; j_call: TRBJ2-5; cdr3_aa: CASSGLPGGRGETQYF; cdr3_nt: TGTGCCAGCAGCGGCCTCCCCGGGGGCAGGGGAGAGACCCAGTACTTC
cdr3_length: 12; d_call: -; clone_size: -; v_call: TRBV6-1; j_call: TRBJ2-5; cdr3_aa: CASSELGETQYF; cdr3_nt: TGTGCCAGCAGTGAATTAGGCGAGACCCAGTACTTC
cdr3_length: 15; d_call: TRBD1; clone_size: -; v_call: TRBV5-6; j_call: TRBJ1-6; cdr3_aa: CASSWGQAWGSPLHF; cdr3_nt: TGTGCCAGCAGCTGGGGACAGGCCTGGGGTTCACCCCTCCACTTT